Given below is one T cell receptor (beta chain) in context. This CDR3 is built from 15 residues. Trimming removed 4 bases from V and 4 bases from J; junction bases left unmatched: 9. Germline V gives CDR1 LGHDT, CDR2 YNNKEL (reference sequence). In the source study's methods: Reference gene primer amplification gave estimated nucleated cell counts. TCRdb's copy holds only in-frame clones and misses some; the assay was immunoSEQ multiplex PCR. The V and J calls and clone size come from that table; D and trimming were worked out from the DNA. The top ten hold more than 0.8% of the sample, which has more than 100,000 clones, less than 75% seen once. The sample originates from a study of blood T cell repertoires in COVID-19. Across the whole study: COVID-19 samples collected from the United States, Italy and Spain covered acute and convalescent phases. Sources were T cells, B-cell-depleted T cells, or PBMCs; the material itself was cDNA or gDNA.

The sequence derives from a human donor with acute or convalescent COVID-19. The donor label of this sample is uncertain. This chain connects TRBV3-1 (or the pseudogene TRBV3-2) to TRBJ1-1, with 7 bases lining up with TRBD1. Sequences were obtained from peripheral blood. DNA for the CDR3: TGTGCCAGCAGCCGAGCGACAGGGTGGGCCACTGAAGCTTTCTTT. This gives the protein CASSRATGWATEAFF.